The rows below give T cell receptor beta chains drawn from one sample of a study of blood T cell repertoires in COVID-19. The data were produced by immunoSEQ multiplex PCR, yet TCRdb's version contains in-frame clones alone and is incomplete. The top ten hold about 6% of the sample, which has 300,000 to 400,000 clones, around 86% seen once. The sample comprised peripheral blood. These receptors were collected from a woman in her forties or fifties with COVID-19, enrolled during active disease. The CDR3 runs from the conserved cysteine through the conserved F or W.

V gene | CDR3 protein
TRBV5-1 | CASSPTEKNEKLFF
TRBV14 | CASSRRQGTQETQYF
TRBV2 | CASSDEGGFATNEKLFF
TRBV30 | CAWSTGGEDYGYTF
TRBV7-6 | CASSLGGQYNEQFF
TRBV7-2 | CASSWTSGGNEQFF
TRBV5-6 | CASSSPGQGNYEQYF
TRBV7-8 | CASSRGTGGNYGYTF
TRBV5-1 | CASSATRWTGGNSGELFF
TRBV19 | CASSILDRGPGELFF
TRBV7-8 | CASSSGQKQETQYF
TRBV5-1 | CASSVDAGGNTEAFF
TRBV3-1/TRBV3-2 | CASSPRGQRTTNEKLFF
TRBV10-1 | CASSERGQRSNTQYF
TRBV10-3 | CAISNGASGSYEQYF
TRBV4-2 | CATGTSGRSYDEQFF
TRBV2 | CASSPTTSFTHEQFF
TRBV18 | CASSPLTGSNYGYTF
TRBV19 | CASSPISSETQYF
TRBV5-8 | CASSAASGLAAFSYNEQFF
TRBV5-1 | CASSLQGGTDTQYF
TRBV5-4 | CASSEGARWYNEQFF
TRBV18 | CASSPEGNQPQHF
TRBV19 | CASSIGRTGGREQYF
TRBV28 | CASSLVKTGVGYTF
TRBV6-1 | CASSEVRGIGQPQHF
TRBV2 | CASKQGGSPLHF
TRBV19 | CARPTGGGGEKLFF
TRBV7-2 | CASSFWGAEAFF
TRBV6-2/TRBV6-3 | CASSSGTDTQYF
TRBV4-1 | CASSQDTSGRQRTYF
TRBV4-1 | CASSQDPRQGTDTQYF
TRBV19 | CASSPWGGNQPQHF
TRBV30 | CAWSVPRRAQNTEAFF
TRBV12-3/TRBV12-4 | CASSILQETQYF
TRBV7-3 | CASSLDRVRTDTQYF
TRBV5-6 | CASSDTGRNTGELFF
TRBV5-1 | CASSLELAGSNSDTQYF
TRBV30 | CASLRGGWYTEAFF
TRBV29-1 | CSVEETGPFLAGGPGNEQFF
TRBV7-6 | CASSQGQGANTGELFF
TRBV4-2 | CASSRDRGQPYEQYF
TRBV15 | CATSSPSGGYNEQFF
TRBV9 | CASSVAGQGAGELFF
TRBV11-2 | CASSFRQGSTYEQYF
TRBV4-1 | CASSQVSGGQGSYNEQFF
TRBV6-7 | CASSYSETLRTKGYTF
TRBV5-4 | CASSFYIGSTQETQYF